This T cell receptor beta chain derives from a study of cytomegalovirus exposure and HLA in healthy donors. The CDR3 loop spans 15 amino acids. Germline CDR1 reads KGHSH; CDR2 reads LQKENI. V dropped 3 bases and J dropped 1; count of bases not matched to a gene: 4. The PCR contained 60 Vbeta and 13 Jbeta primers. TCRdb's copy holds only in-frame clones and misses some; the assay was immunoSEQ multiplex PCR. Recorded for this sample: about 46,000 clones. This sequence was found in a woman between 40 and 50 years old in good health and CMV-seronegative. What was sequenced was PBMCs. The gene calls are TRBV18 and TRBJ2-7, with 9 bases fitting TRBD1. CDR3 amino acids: CASSPPTGGSYEQYF. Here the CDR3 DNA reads TGTGCCAGCTCACCGCCGACAGGGGGTTCCTACGAGCAGTACTTC.